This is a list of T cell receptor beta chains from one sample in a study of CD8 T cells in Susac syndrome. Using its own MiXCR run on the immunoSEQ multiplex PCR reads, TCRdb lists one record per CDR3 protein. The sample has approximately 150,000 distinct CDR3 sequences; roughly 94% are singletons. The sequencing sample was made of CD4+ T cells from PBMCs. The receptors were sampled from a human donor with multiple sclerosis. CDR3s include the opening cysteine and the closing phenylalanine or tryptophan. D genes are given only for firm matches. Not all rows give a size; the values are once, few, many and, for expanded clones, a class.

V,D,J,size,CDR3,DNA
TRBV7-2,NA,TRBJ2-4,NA,CASSLGFRGDIQYF,TGTGCCAGCAGCTTAGGTTTCAGGGGGGACATTCAGTACTTC
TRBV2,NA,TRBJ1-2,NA,CASSEVPGYGYTF,TGTGCCAGCAGTGAGGTGCCCGGCTATGGCTACACCTTC
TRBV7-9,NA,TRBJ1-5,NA,CASSPWDQPQHF,TGTGCCAGCAGCCCCTGGGACCAGCCCCAGCATTTT
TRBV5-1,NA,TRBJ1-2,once,CASSRGTHGDYGYTF,TGCGCCAGCAGCCGAGGGACTCATGGCGACTATGGCTACACCTTC
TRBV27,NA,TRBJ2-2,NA,CASSLWGAASGELFF,TGTGCCAGCAGTTTATGGGGAGCGGCGTCCGGGGAGCTGTTTTTT
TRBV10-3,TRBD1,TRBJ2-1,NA,CAITDRVINNEQFF,TGTGCCATCACTGACAGGGTTATCAACAATGAGCAGTTCTTC
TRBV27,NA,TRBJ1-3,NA,CASSLNRGNTIYF,TGTGCCAGCAGTTTAAACCGAGGAAACACCATATATTTT
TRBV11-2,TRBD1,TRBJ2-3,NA,CASSQQGTDTQYF,TGTGCCAGCAGTCAACAGGGGACAGATACGCAGTATTTT
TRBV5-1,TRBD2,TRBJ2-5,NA,CASSSWTSGQETQYF,TGCGCCAGCAGCTCCTGGACTAGCGGCCAAGAGACCCAGTACTTC
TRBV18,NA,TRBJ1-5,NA,CASSPDGNQPQHF,TGTGCCAGCTCACCGGACGGTAATCAGCCCCAGCATTTT
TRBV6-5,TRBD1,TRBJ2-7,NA,CASKRQGFYEQYF,TGTGCCAGCAAACGACAGGGGTTTTACGAGCAGTACTTC
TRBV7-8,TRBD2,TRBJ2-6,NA,CASTPPVRGLGRGGANVLTF,TGTGCCAGCACCCCTCCAGTACGGGGACTAGGTCGGGGTGGGGCCAACGTCCTGACTTTC